The rows below give T cell receptor beta chains drawn from one sample of a study of T cells after yellow fever vaccination. TCRdb re-called the 5' RACE reads through MiXCR, storing one row per CDR3 protein. The sample has around 26,000 distinct CDR3 sequences, less than 4% seen once. This specimen consisted of PBMCs, either bulk or a sorted T-cell subset (CD4+, CD8+, memory, or dextramer-sorted; not recorded which), obtained more than 35 days after the first yellow fever vaccination. The receptor set was obtained from a man younger than 35 who received the YFV17D yellow fever vaccine. Each CDR3 is given with its conserved first and last residue. Fields, in order: clone size, V gene, J gene, D gene, CDR3 DNA, CDR3 protein. A D gene is named only where the DNA matches it firmly. The size field reads how often the clone was seen (once, few, many) or a class if it is expanded.

abundance: many; v_gene: TRBV11-2; j_gene: TRBJ2-2; d_gene: -; CDR3nt: TGTGCCAGCAGCTTTGGGAACACCGGGGAGCTGTTTTTT; CDR3aa: CASSFGNTGELFF
abundance: many; v_gene: TRBV6-1; j_gene: TRBJ2-7; d_gene: -; CDR3nt: TGTGCCAGTAGAGTAGGGCTTTCCTCCTACGAGCAGTACTTC; CDR3aa: CASRVGLSSYEQYF
abundance: many; v_gene: TRBV12-3/TRBV12-4; j_gene: TRBJ2-2; d_gene: TRBD2; CDR3nt: TGTGCCAGCAGTCCCGGGGGGGACGGGGAGCTGTTTTTT; CDR3aa: CASSPGGDGELFF
abundance: many; v_gene: TRBV20-1; j_gene: TRBJ1-2; d_gene: -; CDR3nt: TGCAGTGCGCCGATCACGCGAGGGACCGTTAACTATGGCTACACCTTC; CDR3aa: CSAPITRGTVNYGYTF
abundance: many; v_gene: TRBV5-1; j_gene: TRBJ1-2; d_gene: TRBD1; CDR3nt: TGCGCCAGCAGCATGAACAGGGGGACAGCCCAAGGCTACACCTTC; CDR3aa: CASSMNRGTAQGYTF
abundance: many; v_gene: TRBV20-1; j_gene: TRBJ2-6; d_gene: -; CDR3nt: TGCAGTGCTAGAGGAAACAGATACTCTGGGGCCAACGTCCTGACTTTC; CDR3aa: CSARGNRYSGANVLTF
abundance: many; v_gene: TRBV6-2/TRBV6-3; j_gene: TRBJ2-6; d_gene: TRBD1; CDR3nt: TGTGCCAGCAGTCGTAGCCGGGACAGGTGGACTGGGGCCAACGTCCTGACTTTC; CDR3aa: CASSRSRDRWTGANVLTF
abundance: many; v_gene: TRBV11-2; j_gene: TRBJ2-5; d_gene: -; CDR3nt: TGTGCCAGCAGCTCCCGGGTGGGGTTAGGGACCCAGTACTTC; CDR3aa: CASSSRVGLGTQYF
abundance: many; v_gene: TRBV5-1; j_gene: TRBJ2-3; d_gene: -; CDR3nt: TGCGCCACAGCAGACCAGACACTCACAGATACGCAGTATTTT; CDR3aa: CATADQTLTDTQYF
abundance: many; v_gene: TRBV7-2; j_gene: TRBJ2-2; d_gene: TRBD1; CDR3nt: TGTGCCAGCAGCTTCAACCGGGACAGACATATCGGGGAGCTGTTTTTT; CDR3aa: CASSFNRDRHIGELFF
abundance: many; v_gene: TRBV7-2; j_gene: TRBJ1-6; d_gene: TRBD1; CDR3nt: TGTGCCAGCAGCATCCGGACAGGCAGGCTCAATTCACCCCTCCACTTT; CDR3aa: CASSIRTGRLNSPLHF
abundance: many; v_gene: TRBV7-8; j_gene: TRBJ2-5; d_gene: -; CDR3nt: TGTGCCAGCAGCCTTGGACCAGATCAGCGGCAAACCCAGTACTTC; CDR3aa: CASSLGPDQRQTQYF
abundance: many; v_gene: TRBV14; j_gene: TRBJ2-1; d_gene: TRBD2; CDR3nt: TGTGCCAGCAGTCGTTCGAGCGGGGGGTACAATGAGCAGTTCTTC; CDR3aa: CASSRSSGGYNEQFF
abundance: many; v_gene: TRBV6-5; j_gene: TRBJ2-5; d_gene: -; CDR3nt: TGTGCCAGCAGTTACTCGGGCAGGGGAGAGACCCAGTACTTC; CDR3aa: CASSYSGRGETQYF
abundance: many; v_gene: TRBV7-2; j_gene: TRBJ2-2; d_gene: -; CDR3nt: TGTGCCAGCAGCTTATGGGGGGGGGCTACGAACACCGGGGAGCTGTTTTTT; CDR3aa: CASSLWGGATNTGELFF
abundance: many; v_gene: TRBV5-1; j_gene: TRBJ1-3; d_gene: -; CDR3nt: TGCGCCAGCAGCTTGGGGACAATCTCTGGAAACACCATATATTTT; CDR3aa: CASSLGTISGNTIYF
abundance: many; v_gene: TRBV29-1; j_gene: TRBJ1-1; d_gene: -; CDR3nt: TGCAGCATTGGCGGGGGCGGGACTGAAGCTTTCTTT; CDR3aa: CSIGGGGTEAFF
abundance: many; v_gene: TRBV12-3/TRBV12-4; j_gene: TRBJ2-5; d_gene: -; CDR3nt: TGTGCCAGCAGTGAGATTAGGTTTAGGCAGGCGTACCAAGAGACCCAGTACTTC; CDR3aa: CASSEIRFRQAYQETQYF
abundance: many; v_gene: TRBV3-1; j_gene: TRBJ1-2; d_gene: TRBD1; CDR3nt: TGTGCCAGCAGCCAAGGGGACAGTGTACGTGGCTACACCTTC; CDR3aa: CASSQGDSVRGYTF
abundance: many; v_gene: TRBV4-1; j_gene: TRBJ1-2; d_gene: TRBD1; CDR3nt: TGCGCCAGCAGCCAACAAGGGACAGGGGGCCAAGGAGGCTACACCTTC; CDR3aa: CASSQQGTGGQGGYTF
abundance: many; v_gene: TRBV14; j_gene: TRBJ1-1; d_gene: -; CDR3nt: TGTGCCAGCAGCCAAACACAGGGAAGTCCGTTGCCTTTCTTT; CDR3aa: CASSQTQGSPLPFF
abundance: many; v_gene: TRBV6-1; j_gene: TRBJ2-3; d_gene: TRBD1; CDR3nt: TGTGCCAGCAGTGATGACAGGGTAGGCACAGATACGCAGTATTTT; CDR3aa: CASSDDRVGTDTQYF
abundance: many; v_gene: TRBV24-1; j_gene: TRBJ2-5; d_gene: -; CDR3nt: TGTGCCACCAGTGATTTGCGGGAGACCCAGTACTTC; CDR3aa: CATSDLRETQYF
abundance: many; v_gene: TRBV6-5; j_gene: TRBJ1-4; d_gene: -; CDR3nt: TGTGCCAGCAGATCGAGATCTATAGAGGGGCTGGTTGAAAAACTGTTTTTT; CDR3aa: CASRSRSIEGLVEKLFF
abundance: many; v_gene: TRBV4-1; j_gene: TRBJ2-5; d_gene: TRBD2; CDR3nt: TGCGCCAGCAGCCAACGGGAGGGTCCAGAGACCCAGTACTTC; CDR3aa: CASSQREGPETQYF
abundance: medium-sized; v_gene: TRBV24-1; j_gene: TRBJ1-5; d_gene: -; CDR3nt: TGTGCCACCAGTGATTCTACAGGGTGGGATCAGCCCCAGCATTTT; CDR3aa: CATSDSTGWDQPQHF
abundance: many; v_gene: TRBV6-2/TRBV6-3; j_gene: TRBJ1-5; d_gene: -; CDR3nt: TGTGCCAGCAGTTACGCGGGAAGACAGCCCCAGCATTTT; CDR3aa: CASSYAGRQPQHF
abundance: many; v_gene: TRBV20-1; j_gene: TRBJ2-6; d_gene: -; CDR3nt: TGCAGTGGGGGTCAGGGCTCTGGGGCCAACGTCCTGACTTTC; CDR3aa: CSGGQGSGANVLTF
abundance: many; v_gene: TRBV5-1; j_gene: TRBJ2-3; d_gene: TRBD2; CDR3nt: TGCGCCAGCAAGGGCACCGGGACTAGCTTGGATACGCAGTATTTT; CDR3aa: CASKGTGTSLDTQYF
abundance: many; v_gene: TRBV5-6; j_gene: TRBJ2-3; d_gene: -; CDR3nt: TGTGCCAGCAGCTTGGGGCAGCTTACAGATACGCAGTATTTT; CDR3aa: CASSLGQLTDTQYF
abundance: many; v_gene: TRBV29-1; j_gene: TRBJ1-2; d_gene: -; CDR3nt: TGCAGCGTTGAAGGAAGGGTGGGGAGTGGCTACACCTTC; CDR3aa: CSVEGRVGSGYTF
abundance: many; v_gene: TRBV7-2; j_gene: TRBJ2-2; d_gene: -; CDR3nt: TGTGCCAGCAGCTTGGCGGGGACGCAAACCGGGGAGCTGTTTTTT; CDR3aa: CASSLAGTQTGELFF
abundance: many; v_gene: TRBV5-4; j_gene: TRBJ1-5; d_gene: -; CDR3nt: TGTGCCAGCAGCACAACCTGGGATCAGCCCCAGCATTTT; CDR3aa: CASSTTWDQPQHF
abundance: many; v_gene: TRBV12-5; j_gene: TRBJ2-7; d_gene: -; CDR3nt: TGTGCTAGTGGTTTGGCCGAATATCAGTACTTC; CDR3aa: CASGLAEYQYF
abundance: many; v_gene: TRBV5-1; j_gene: TRBJ2-5; d_gene: TRBD2; CDR3nt: TGCGCCAGCAAACCGGGACTAGCGAAAGAGACCCAGTACTTC; CDR3aa: CASKPGLAKETQYF
abundance: many; v_gene: TRBV20-1; j_gene: TRBJ1-6; d_gene: -; CDR3nt: TGCAGTGCTAGCCGAGAGACCACTTCACCCCTCCACTTT; CDR3aa: CSASRETTSPLHF
abundance: medium-sized; v_gene: TRBV3-1; j_gene: TRBJ1-1; d_gene: -; CDR3nt: TGTGCCAGCAGCTGGACGGGAAACACTGAAGCTTTCTTT; CDR3aa: CASSWTGNTEAFF
abundance: once; v_gene: TRBV20-1; j_gene: TRBJ2-5; d_gene: TRBD2; CDR3nt: TGCACTGCTAGAGGGTCAGCGGGGGCGGGAGAGACCCAGTACTTC; CDR3aa: CTARGSAGAGETQYF
abundance: many; v_gene: TRBV7-2; j_gene: TRBJ2-5; d_gene: TRBD1; CDR3nt: TGTGCCAGCAGCATGGACAGGGGGCGAAAGACCCAGTACTTC; CDR3aa: CASSMDRGRKTQYF
abundance: many; v_gene: TRBV29-1; j_gene: TRBJ1-2; d_gene: -; CDR3nt: TGCAGCGTTGGGTGGGGTCAGTCTAACTATGGCTACACCTTC; CDR3aa: CSVGWGQSNYGYTF
abundance: many; v_gene: TRBV5-1; j_gene: TRBJ2-3; d_gene: -; CDR3nt: TGCGCCAGCAGCTCCAGGCGGGTTTCGGGCACAGATACGCAGTATTTT; CDR3aa: CASSSRRVSGTDTQYF
abundance: many; v_gene: TRBV5-6; j_gene: TRBJ2-1; d_gene: -; CDR3nt: TGTGCCAGCAGCTTTGGTCATTATCGGGGTGAGCAGTTCTTC; CDR3aa: CASSFGHYRGEQFF
abundance: many; v_gene: TRBV5-1; j_gene: TRBJ2-2; d_gene: -; CDR3nt: TGCGCCAGCAGCTTGGGATCGGGGCCGGCCGGGGAGCTGTTTTTT; CDR3aa: CASSLGSGPAGELFF
abundance: many; v_gene: TRBV7-9; j_gene: TRBJ1-1; d_gene: -; CDR3nt: TGTGCCAGCAGCTTACAGACCGGGAAGGAAGCTTTCTTT; CDR3aa: CASSLQTGKEAFF
abundance: many; v_gene: TRBV3-1; j_gene: TRBJ2-1; d_gene: -; CDR3nt: TGTGCCAGCAGCCATCTAGGCAATGAGCAGTTCTTC; CDR3aa: CASSHLGNEQFF
abundance: many; v_gene: TRBV2; j_gene: TRBJ1-4; d_gene: -; CDR3nt: TGTGCCAGCAGGGACAAAAATAATGAAAAACTGTTTTTT; CDR3aa: CASRDKNNEKLFF
abundance: many; v_gene: TRBV20-1; j_gene: TRBJ2-3; d_gene: -; CDR3nt: TGCAGTGCTACCGATCGAGGTGGCACAGATACGCAGTATTTT; CDR3aa: CSATDRGGTDTQYF
abundance: many; v_gene: TRBV20-1; j_gene: TRBJ1-2; d_gene: -; CDR3nt: TGCAGTGCTAGAATCCCAGCTAACTATGGCTACACCTTC; CDR3aa: CSARIPANYGYTF